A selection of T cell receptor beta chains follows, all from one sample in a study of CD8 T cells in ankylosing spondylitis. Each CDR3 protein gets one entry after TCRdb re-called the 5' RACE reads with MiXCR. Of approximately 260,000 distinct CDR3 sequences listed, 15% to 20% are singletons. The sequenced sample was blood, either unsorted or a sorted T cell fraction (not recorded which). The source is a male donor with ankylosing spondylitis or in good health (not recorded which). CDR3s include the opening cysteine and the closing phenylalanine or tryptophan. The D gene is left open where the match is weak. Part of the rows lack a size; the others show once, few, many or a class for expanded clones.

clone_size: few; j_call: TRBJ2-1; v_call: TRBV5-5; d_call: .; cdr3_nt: TGTGCCAGCAGCTTAATTGTGGAGGGATATTCTCGGAATGAGCAGTTCTTC; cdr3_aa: CASSLIVEGYSRNEQFF
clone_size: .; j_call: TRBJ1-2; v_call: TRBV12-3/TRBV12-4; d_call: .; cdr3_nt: TGTGCCAGCAGTCCCCCGGGGGCCGGCGGCTATGGCTACACCTTC; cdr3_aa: CASSPPGAGGYGYTF
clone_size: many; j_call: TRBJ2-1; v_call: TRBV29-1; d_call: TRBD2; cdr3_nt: TGCAGCGTGCCGGGACTAGCGGGAGACGGTGAGCAGTTCTTC; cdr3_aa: CSVPGLAGDGEQFF
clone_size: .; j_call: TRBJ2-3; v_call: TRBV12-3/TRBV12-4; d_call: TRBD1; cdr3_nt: TGTGCCAGCAGTTTTAGACCGGACAGGAGGATCACAGATACGCAGTATTTT; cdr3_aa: CASSFRPDRRITDTQYF
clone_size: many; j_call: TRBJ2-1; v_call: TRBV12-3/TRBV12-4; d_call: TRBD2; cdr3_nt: TGTGCCAGCAGTATCCTTATCATACCGGGACTAGCGCATTACAATGAGCAGTTCTTC; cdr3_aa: CASSILIIPGLAHYNEQFF
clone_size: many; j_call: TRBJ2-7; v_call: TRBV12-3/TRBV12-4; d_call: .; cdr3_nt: TGTGCCAGCAGCCTTAGCGGTACCTCCTACGAGCAGTACTTC; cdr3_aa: CASSLSGTSYEQYF
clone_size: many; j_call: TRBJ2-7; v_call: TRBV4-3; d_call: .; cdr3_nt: TGCGCCAGCAGCCAAGACGCGTCCTACGAGCAGTACTTC; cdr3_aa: CASSQDASYEQYF
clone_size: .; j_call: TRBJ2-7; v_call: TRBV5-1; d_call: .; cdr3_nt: TGCGCCAGCAGCTTGGTCTGGGGGCCCTACGAGCAGTACTTC; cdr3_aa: CASSLVWGPYEQYF
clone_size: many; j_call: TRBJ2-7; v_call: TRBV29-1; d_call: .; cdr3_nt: TGCAGCGTTGTTGTCCAGGACTCCTACGAGCAGTACTTC; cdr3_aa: CSVVVQDSYEQYF
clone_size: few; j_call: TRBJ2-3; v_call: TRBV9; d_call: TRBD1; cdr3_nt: TGTGCCAGCAGCGGACAGGGAGATACGCAGTATTTT; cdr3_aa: CASSGQGDTQYF
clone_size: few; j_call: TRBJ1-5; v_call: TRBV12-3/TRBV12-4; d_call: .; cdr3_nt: TGTGCCAGCAGCTACAGCGCTGATAGCAATCAGCCCCAGCATTTT; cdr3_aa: CASSYSADSNQPQHF
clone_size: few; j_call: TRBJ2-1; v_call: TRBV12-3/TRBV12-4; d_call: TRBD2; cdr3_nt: TGTGCCAGTTGGGAGGGGCGCAGGGAGTACAATGAGCAGTTCTTC; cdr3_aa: CASWEGRREYNEQFF
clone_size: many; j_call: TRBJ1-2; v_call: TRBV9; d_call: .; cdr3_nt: TGTGCCAGCACCAGCGAGGGGTGGGGCTACACCTTC; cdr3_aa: CASTSEGWGYTF
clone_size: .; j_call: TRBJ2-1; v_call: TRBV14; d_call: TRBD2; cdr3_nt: TGTGCCAGCAGAAGAACGACTAGCCAGTACAATGAGCAGTTCTTC; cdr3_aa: CASRRTTSQYNEQFF
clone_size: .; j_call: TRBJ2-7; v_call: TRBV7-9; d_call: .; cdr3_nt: TGTGCCAGCAGCTTAGTCCCTCCCGTCGGGGAAACCTACGAGCAGTACTTC; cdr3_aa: CASSLVPPVGETYEQYF
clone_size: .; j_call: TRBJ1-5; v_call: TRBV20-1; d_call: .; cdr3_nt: TGCAGTGCTAGAGATAGAGTAAGGGTAGGACAGCCCCAGCATTTT; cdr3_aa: CSARDRVRVGQPQHF
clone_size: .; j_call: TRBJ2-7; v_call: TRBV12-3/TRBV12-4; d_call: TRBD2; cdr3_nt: TGTGCCAGCAGCCGAGGGCGGGAGCCATACGAGCAGTACTTC; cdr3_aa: CASSRGREPYEQYF
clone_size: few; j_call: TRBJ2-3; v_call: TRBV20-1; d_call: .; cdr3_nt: TGCAGTGCTAGAGGTTGGGGGACTAGCACAGATACGCAGTATTTT; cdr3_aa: CSARGWGTSTDTQYF
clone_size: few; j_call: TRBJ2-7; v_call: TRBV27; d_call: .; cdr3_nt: TGTGCCAGCAGCGCCGAGGGTTTCTACGAGCAGTACTTC; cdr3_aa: CASSAEGFYEQYF
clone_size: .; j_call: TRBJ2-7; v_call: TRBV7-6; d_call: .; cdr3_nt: TGTGCCAGCAGCTTAGTCCTGGACAGCCACCTGGGTGAGCAGTACTTC; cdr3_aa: CASSLVLDSHLGEQYF
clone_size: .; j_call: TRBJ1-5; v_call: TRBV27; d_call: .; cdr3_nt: TGTGCCAGCACCCCGAGGGGTCTCAATCAGCCCCAGCATTTT; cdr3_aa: CASTPRGLNQPQHF
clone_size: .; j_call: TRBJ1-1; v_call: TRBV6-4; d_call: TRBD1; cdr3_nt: TGTGCCAGCAGTGACCCGGAAGAGGGGGCTCTCTTGAGAAACACTGAAGCTTTCTTT; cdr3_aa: CASSDPEEGALLRNTEAFF
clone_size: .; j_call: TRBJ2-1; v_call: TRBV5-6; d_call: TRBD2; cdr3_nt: TGTGCCAGCAGCTTGGGTAGCGGGAGAATCCCCTACAATGAGCAGTTCTTC; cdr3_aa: CASSLGSGRIPYNEQFF
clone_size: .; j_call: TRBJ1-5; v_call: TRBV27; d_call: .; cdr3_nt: TGTGCCAGCAGTACTACAGGGCTTAGCAATCAGCCCCAGCATTTT; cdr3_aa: CASSTTGLSNQPQHF
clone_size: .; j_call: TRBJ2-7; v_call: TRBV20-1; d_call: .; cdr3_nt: TGCAGTGCTAGAGATCTGGGGGAGGTCGCCTACGAGCAGTACTTC; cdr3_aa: CSARDLGEVAYEQYF
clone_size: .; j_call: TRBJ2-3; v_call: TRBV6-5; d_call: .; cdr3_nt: TGTGCCAGCAGTTACGTCGGGAGTAATTCGGATACGCAGTATTTT; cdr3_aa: CASSYVGSNSDTQYF
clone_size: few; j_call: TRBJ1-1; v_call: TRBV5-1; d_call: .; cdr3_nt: TGCGCCAGCAGCTTAGTGGACAGTTCGTCTGAAGCTTTCTTT; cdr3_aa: CASSLVDSSSEAFF
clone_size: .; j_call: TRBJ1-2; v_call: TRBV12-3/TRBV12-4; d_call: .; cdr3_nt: TGTGCCAGCAAAGTCGGAGCTAACTATGGCTACACCTTC; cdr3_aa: CASKVGANYGYTF
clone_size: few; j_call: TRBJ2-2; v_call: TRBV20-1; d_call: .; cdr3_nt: TGCAGTGCGAGTAGCACCGGGGAGCTGTTTTTT; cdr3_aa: CSASSTGELFF
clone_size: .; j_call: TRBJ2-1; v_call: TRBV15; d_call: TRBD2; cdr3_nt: TGTGCCACGCGGACTAGCGGAGGCTCCTACAATGAGCAGTTCTTC; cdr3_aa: CATRTSGGSYNEQFF
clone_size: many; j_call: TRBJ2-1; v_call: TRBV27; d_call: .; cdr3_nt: TGTGCCAGCAGTTTTTTTGAACCCTACAATGAGCAGTTCTTC; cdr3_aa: CASSFFEPYNEQFF
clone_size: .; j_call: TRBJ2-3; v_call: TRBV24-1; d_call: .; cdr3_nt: TGTGCCACCAGTGATTCGGCTAGCGATGTTACAGATACGCAGTATTTT; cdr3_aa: CATSDSASDVTDTQYF
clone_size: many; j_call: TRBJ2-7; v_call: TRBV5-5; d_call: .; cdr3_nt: TGTGCCAGCAGCTTCACTGGGGTCTACGAGCAGTACTTC; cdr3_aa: CASSFTGVYEQYF
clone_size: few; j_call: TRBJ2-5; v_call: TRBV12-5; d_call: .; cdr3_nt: TGTGCTAGTGCCCATCAGGTGGGGCTCCCTGGACCCTACTTC; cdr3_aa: CASAHQVGLPGPYF
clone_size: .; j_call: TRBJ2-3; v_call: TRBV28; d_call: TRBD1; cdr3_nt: TGTGCCAGCAGTTTAAACGCTGACAGGGGTGTGGCAGATACGCAGTATTTT; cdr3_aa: CASSLNADRGVADTQYF
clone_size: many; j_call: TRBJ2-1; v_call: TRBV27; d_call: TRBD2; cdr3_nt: TGTGCCAGCAGTCCTCTAGCGGGAGAGGGACTCTCTGAGCAGTTCTTC; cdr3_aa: CASSPLAGEGLSEQFF
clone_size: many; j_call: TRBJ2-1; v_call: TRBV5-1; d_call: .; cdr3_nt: TGCGCCAGCAGCTTATACAATGAGCAGTTCTTC; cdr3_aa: CASSLYNEQFF
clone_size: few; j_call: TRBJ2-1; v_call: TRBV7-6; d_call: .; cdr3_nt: TGTGCCAGCAGCGCGCGGTTGAGCTCCTACAATGAGCAGTTCTTC; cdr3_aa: CASSARLSSYNEQFF
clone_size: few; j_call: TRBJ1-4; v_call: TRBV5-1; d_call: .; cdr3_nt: TGCGCCAGCAGTGGGGGTCTAATCAATGAAAAACTGTTTTTT; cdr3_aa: CASSGGLINEKLFF
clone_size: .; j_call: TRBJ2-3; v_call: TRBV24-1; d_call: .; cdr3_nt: TGTGCCACCAGTGATCTAGATACGCAGTATTTT; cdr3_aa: CATSDLDTQYF
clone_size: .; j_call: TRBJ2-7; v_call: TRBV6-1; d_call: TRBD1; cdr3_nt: TGTGCCAGCAGTACAACAGGGGGCTACGAGCAGTACTTC; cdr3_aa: CASSTTGGYEQYF
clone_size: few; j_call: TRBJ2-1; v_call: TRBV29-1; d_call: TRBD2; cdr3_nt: TGCAGCGTTGAAGGGCTAGCGGGAGGTGGCACCTACAATGAGCAGTTCTTC; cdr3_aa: CSVEGLAGGGTYNEQFF
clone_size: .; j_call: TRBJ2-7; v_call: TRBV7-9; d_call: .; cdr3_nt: TGTGCCAGCAGCTACGGGACGTCGTGGGAGCAGTACTTC; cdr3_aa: CASSYGTSWEQYF
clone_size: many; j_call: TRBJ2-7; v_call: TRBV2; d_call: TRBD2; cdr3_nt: TGTGCCAGCAGTGGGACTAGCGGGAGTTCCTACGAGCAGTACTTC; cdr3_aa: CASSGTSGSSYEQYF
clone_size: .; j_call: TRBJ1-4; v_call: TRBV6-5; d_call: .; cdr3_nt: TGTGCCAGCAGTTACTCCGGACAGAATGAAAAACTGTTTTTT; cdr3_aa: CASSYSGQNEKLFF
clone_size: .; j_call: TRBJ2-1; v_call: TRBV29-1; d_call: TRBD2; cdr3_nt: TGCAGCGTTTTCCCAGGGACTAGCGGGAGTTCGGTCAATGAGCAGTTCTTC; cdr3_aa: CSVFPGTSGSSVNEQFF
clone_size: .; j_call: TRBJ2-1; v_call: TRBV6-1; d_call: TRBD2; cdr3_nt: TGTGCCAGCAGCCCGACTAGCGGGAGAAGCAATGAGCAGTTCTTC; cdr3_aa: CASSPTSGRSNEQFF
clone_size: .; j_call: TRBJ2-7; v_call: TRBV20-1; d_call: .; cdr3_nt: TGCAGTGCTACGCGGGAACCATACTCCTACGAGCAGTACTTC; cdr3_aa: CSATREPYSYEQYF